What follows is one T cell receptor beta chain and its context. The antigen remains unidentified. The data derive from a study of cytomegalovirus exposure and HLA in healthy donors. Study-level findings and limits: Donors were assumed by presence/absence analyses to have roughly uniform sequencing depth.

V was clipped by 0 bases and J by 6 bases; unmatched bases: 2. Germline V gene data show CDR1 as LNHDA and CDR2 as SQIVND (reference sequence). The CDR3 extends over 13 amino acids. PCR amplification relied on 60 Vbeta primers (plus 13 Jbeta primers). Sequencing was performed with immunoSEQ multiplex PCR; in TCRdb, only in-frame clones are kept and a portion is missing. Among around 140,000 clones, about three quarters were seen once, and the ten largest hold approximately 1.6%. This rearrangement joins TRBV19 to TRBJ2-7, with TRBD2 identical over 7 bases. This receptor was obtained from a woman aged 18-29 years in good health and CMV-seronegative. Sequenced sample: PBMCs. CDR3 sequence reads: CASSIDRGSEQYF. DNA for the CDR3: TGTGCCAGTAGTATAGACCGCGGGAGCGAGCAGTACTTC. The full variable domain, rest sourced from reference TRBV19 and TRBJ2-7, is DGGITQSPKYLFRKEGQNVTLSCEQNLNHDAMYWYRQDPGQGLRLIYYSQIVNDFQKGDIAEGYSVSREKKESFPLTVTSAQKNPTAFYLCASSIDRGSEQYFGPGTRLTVT.